This entry lists 27 T cell receptor beta chains sequenced from one sample in a study of blood T cells in healthy people across ages. The authors ran a second PCR of about 6 to 11 cycles using a sample-barcoded 5' primer and a J-beta primer mix. In TCRdb, the 5' RACE reads were re-called with MiXCR into one record per CDR3 protein. The table includes over a million distinct CDR3 sequences, 40% to 50% detected once. Sequencing was done on a sample of blood. The receptors derive from a woman aged 60-75 years in good health.

CDR3: CSVGTSGRFSADTQYF. For the CDR3, the DNA is TGCAGCGTCGGGACTAGCGGGAGATTTAGCGCAGATACGCAGTATTTT. This chain links TRBV29-1 with TRBJ2-3; 14 positions match TRBD2. The junction had 9 bases not matched to a gene; V was cut back by 6 bases and J by 4 bases. This CDR3 contains 16 residues. Germline loops: CDR1 SQVTM, CDR2 ANQGSEA.

This clonotype was counted between two and nine times. This may be a read error, as it is one base from a much larger clone. The chain joins TRBV10-3 to TRBJ2-5, with D hard to call. Judging by the DNA end, TRBJ2-7 fits better; the J call may be wrong. Germline V gene data show CDR1 as ENHRY and CDR2 as SYGVKD. CDR3 length equals 11 residues. The CDR3 region is CAISELAEQYF. Here the CDR3 DNA reads TGTGCCATCAGTGAGTTGGCCGAGCAGTACTTC.

V usage is TRBV7-7 and J usage is TRBJ2-4, with a possible D match to TRBD2 (6 bases). The end of the DNA fits TRBJ2-7 better, so the J call may be wrong. Germline assignment: CDR1 SSHAT and CDR2 FNYEAQ (reference sequence). This CDR3 has 15 amino acids. CDR3 residues: CASSPLTGRGTEQYF. The CDR3 coding sequence is TGTGCCAGCAGCCCCCTCACGGGGCGGGGAACCGAGCAGTACTTC.

This clonotype was observed a handful of times. V and J are TRBV7-3 and TRBJ1-4; perhaps TRBD1 as D (5 bases). Trimming left V 4 bases short and J 12 bases short, with 15 bases between. There are 13 residues in the CDR3. From germline, CDR1 is SGHTA and CDR2 FQGTGA. CDR3 loop: CASSYEPGLELFF. The CDR3, as DNA: TGTGCCAGCAGCTATGAACCGGGACTCGAACTGTTTTTT.

The chain is built from TRBV12-3 or TRBV12-4 and TRBJ2-5, with 8 bases fitting TRBD1. After removal of 5 bases from V and 2 bases from J, the junction contained 10 bases not matched to a gene. This CDR3 comprises 16 residues. The CDR3 protein is CASSPSRGTGQETQYF. The CDR3 nucleotides are TGTGCCAGCAGTCCCTCTCGCGGGACAGGACAAGAGACCCAGTACTTC.

CDR3 residues: CASSLAKGSYNEQFF. The CDR3 DNA follows: TGTGCCAGCAGCTTAGCGAAGGGGAGTTACAATGAGCAGTTCTTC. This chain links TRBV7-9 with TRBJ2-1, with D possibly called TRBD1 or TRBD2 (5 bases each). Deletions cut 0 bases from V and 4 bases from J, with 10 bases between. The CDR3 is 15 residues long. Germline V gives CDR1 SEHNR, CDR2 FQNEAQ (reference sequence).

The chain has TRBV27 and TRBJ2-7, with 10 bases that match TRBD1. Germline CDR1 is MNHEY and CDR2 is SMNVEV (reference sequence). V dropped 7 bases and J dropped 3; count of bases not matched to a gene: 12. This CDR3 has 16 amino acids. CDR3 in DNA: TGTGCCAGCATCCAGGGAGGACAGGGGGGGGACTACGAGCAGTACTTC. It specifies CASIQGGQGGDYEQYF.

This chain connects TRBV6-5 to TRBJ1-2; no firm D call. The CDR3 is 16 amino acids. Germline CDR1 reads MNHEY; CDR2 reads SVGAGI. V dropped 0 bases and J dropped 2 bases, with 13 bases sitting between them. The CDR3 spells CASSYSRVTSNYGYTF. The CDR3 bases are TGTGCCAGCAGTTACTCGAGAGTTACCTCGAACTATGGCTACACCTTC.

This clonotype has a handful of counts. The chain links TRBV27 to TRBJ2-4, with D uncertain. The J call may be wrong; the DNA end is better matched by TRBJ2-7. Looked up from germline, CDR1 is MNHEY and CDR2 is SMNVEV (reference sequence). The CDR3 runs to 14 residues. CDR3 residues: CASSLASVRYEQYF. DNA of the CDR3: TGTGCCAGCAGTTTAGCATCGGTCAGGTACGAGCAGTACTTC.

The rearrangement joins TRBV5-1 to TRBJ2-6; 8 nucleotides agree with TRBD1. Trimming cost V 3 bases and J 0 bases; bases outside gene matches: 5. CDR3 length: 17 amino acids. Germline V gene data show CDR1 as SGHRS and CDR2 as YFSETQ. In nucleotides, the CDR3 is TGCGCCAGCAGCTCCGCGGACAGGGTCTCTGGGGCCAACGTCCTGACTTTC. Translation gives CASSSADRVSGANVLTF.

The V call is TRBV6-6, the J call TRBJ2-7; no clear D. The CDR3 has 12 amino acids. The V end was cut by 8 bases, the J end by 2 bases, with 10 bases between. CDR1 MNHNY and CDR2 SVGAGI come from the germline V gene (reference sequence). CDR3 sequence: CASVGRPYEQYF. CDR3 bases: TGTGCCAGCGTCGGTCGGCCCTACGAGCAGTACTTC.

V is TRBV20-1 and J is TRBJ2-1; D possibly corresponds to TRBD2 (6 bases). Trimming removed 3 bases from V and 2 bases from J, with 11 bases in between. Per the germline V gene, CDR1 is DFQATT and CDR2 is SNEGSKA (reference sequence). The CDR3 totals 14 residues. CDR3 in DNA: TGCAGTGCTAGCGGGGGAAGCCCCTACAATGAGCAGTTCTTC. It translates to CSASGGSPYNEQFF.

In regard to this clonotype: This may stem from a read error, because a much larger clone lies one nucleotide away. This chain joins TRBV11-1 and TRBJ2-5; D uncertain. The closer fit of TRBJ2-7 to the DNA end suggests the J call may be wrong. Germline CDR1 is SGHAT and CDR2 is FQDESV (reference sequence). CDR3 length: 12 residues. The CDR3 sequence is CASSSKAAEQYF. CDR3 DNA: TGTGCCAGCAGCTCAAAGGCCGCCGAGCAGTACTTC.

This clonotype was picked up one time. CDR3 bases: TGTGCCAGCAGCATGACTAGCGGGAGGGCCAGTTACAATGAGCAGTTCTTC. Amino acids: CASSMTSGRASYNEQFF. This chain joins TRBV7-3 and TRBJ2-1; 14 bases align to TRBD2. The CDR3 is 17 amino acids. Germline loops: CDR1 SGHTA, CDR2 FQGTGA. With V trimmed by 5 bases and J by 4 bases, 7 bases remained unmatched.

This clonotype occurred a few times. This sequence joins TRBV6-1 and TRBJ2-7; 7 positions agree with TRBD2. V lost 6 bases to trimming and J lost 0 bases; unmatched junction nucleotides: 17. Germline CDR1 and CDR2: MNHNS and SASEGT. The CDR3 loop spans 18 amino acids. CDR3 amino acids: CASSSSLPVAGTSYEQYF. Here the CDR3 DNA reads TGTGCCAGCAGCTCCAGCCTCCCCGTAGCGGGCACCTCCTACGAGCAGTACTTC.

CDR3 loop: CASSFQGSSGKETQYF. CDR3 coding DNA: TGTGCCAGCAGCTTTCAGGGCTCTAGCGGGAAAGAGACCCAGTACTTC. The chain uses TRBV7-6 and TRBJ2-5; 9 bases fit TRBD2. Germline V gene data show CDR1 as SGHVS and CDR2 as FNYEAQ. The CDR3 consists of 16 residues. V was pared by 3 bases and J by 3 bases, with 8 bases of the junction left unmatched.

The chain recombines TRBV29-1 with TRBJ1-1, with 7 bases fitting TRBD1. Per germline, CDR1 SQVTM and CDR2 ANQGSEA. The CDR3 is 14 residues long. The V gene end was trimmed by 3 bases and the J gene end by 1 base; junction bases not matched to a gene: 5. CDR3 DNA sequence: TGCAGCGTTGATCTGAGGACAGGGAACACTGAAGCTTTCTTT. Encoded protein: CSVDLRTGNTEAFF.

This clonotype was detected a few times. This chain uses TRBV28 with TRBJ2-2, with D possibly matching TRBD1 (6 bases). The CDR3 runs to 16 residues. The V gene's germline CDR1 is MDHEN and CDR2 SYDVKM. V dropped 1 base and J dropped 1 base, with 10 bases sitting between them. The CDR3 DNA reads TGTGCCAGCAGTTTATTGGACAGACGGAACACCGGGGAGCTGTTTTTT. It is translated as CASSLLDRRNTGELFF.

Only a few counts were recorded for this clonotype. This rearrangement joins TRBV12-3 or TRBV12-4 to TRBJ2-7, with 7 bases matching TRBD2. The DNA matches TRBJ2-4 better at its end, which makes the J call doubtful. The CDR3 totals 13 residues. The DNA for the CDR3 is TGTGCCAGCAGTTTCGCTAGCGGAAACATTCAGTACTTC. Translation gives CASSFASGNIQYF.

This clonotype occurred once. The genes are TRBV3-1 and TRBJ1-2, with TRBD1 matching 9 bases. This CDR3 contains 14 residues. J was trimmed by 8 bases and V by 0 bases; bases with no gene match: 4. The germline gives CDR1 LGHDT, CDR2 YNNKEL (reference sequence). CDR3 amino acids: CASSQEDRGLGYTF. The CDR3, as DNA: TGTGCCAGCAGCCAAGAGGACAGGGGCTTGGGCTACACCTTC.

This clonotype was observed many times. This rearrangement joins TRBV29-1 to TRBJ1-2; D unclear. From germline, CDR1 is SQVTM and CDR2 ANQGSEA. The CDR3 has 14 residues. The germline V and J ends were trimmed by 1 base and 0 bases, with 9 bases remaining between them. CDR3 nucleotides: TGCAGCGTTGAAGCCCCCTCGACTAACTATGGCTACACCTTC. Encoded protein: CSVEAPSTNYGYTF.

This chain connects TRBV15 to TRBJ1-1, with no clear D. In germline, CDR1 is LNHNV, CDR2 YYDKDF (reference sequence). Trimming removed 0 bases from V and 11 bases from J, with 7 bases in between. The CDR3 loop spans 11 amino acids. CDR3 coding DNA: TGTGCCACCAGCAGAGATATCGGCGCTTTCTTT. It specifies CATSRDIGAFF.

The rearrangement joins TRBV12-3 or TRBV12-4 to TRBJ1-5; D is undetermined. V was trimmed by 2 bases and J by 7 bases, leaving 6 bases between them. This CDR3 comprises 12 residues. This CDR3 is CASSLSQQPQHF. CDR3 in DNA: TGTGCCAGCAGTTTATCTCAGCAGCCCCAGCATTTT.

The chain joins TRBV4-2 to TRBJ2-5, with 11 bases aligning to TRBD1. The V segment lost 1 base and the J segment 5 bases; nucleotides outside the gene matches: 9. This CDR3 spans 17 amino acids. Germline-derived CDR1 and CDR2 are LGHNA and YNFKEQ. The CDR3 DNA is TGTGCCAGCAGCCAAGGCGGGACAGGGGGATCAATGGAGACCCAGTACTTC. Its protein is CASSQGGTGGSMETQYF.

The V and J genes are TRBV9 and TRBJ2-5, with TRBD1 as a possible D gene (5 bases). CDR1 is SGDLS, CDR2 YYNGEE, per germline. This CDR3 comprises 15 residues. V was cut by 3 bases and J by 5 bases, with 17 bases left in between. The CDR3 nucleotides are TGTGCCAGCAGCGATCAGGGCCGTCCATTGGAGACCCAGTACTTC. Protein product: CASSDQGRPLETQYF.

V and J are TRBV4-2 and TRBJ2-7; TRBD2 matches at 7 bases. Germline V gives CDR1 LGHNA, CDR2 YNFKEQ. The CDR3 contains 17 residues. J gave up 2 bases and V 0 bases, and 10 bases lay outside the gene matches. The CDR3 reads CASSQDRVSGSAYEQYF. CDR3 DNA: TGTGCCAGCAGCCAAGATCGGGTTAGCGGGTCCGCCTACGAGCAGTACTTC.

This chain joins TRBV30 and TRBJ2-7; possibly TRBD2 for D (5 bases). The CDR3 covers 13 residues. CDR1 and CDR2 from the germline V gene are GTSNPN and SVGIG (reference sequence). Trimming cost V 8 bases and J 3 bases, with 17 bases left between them. CDR3: CALTPGSLYEQYF. The CDR3 nucleotides are TGTGCCCTTACCCCGGGATCCCTCTACGAGCAGTACTTC.